A single sample gave rise to the 30 T cell receptor beta chains below, sequenced in a study of PD-1 blockade in classical Hodgkin lymphoma. Each patient experienced a relapse that followed autologous stem cell transplantation, and brentuximab vedotin exposure varied. Assay: immunoSEQ multiplex PCR; the TCRdb copy retains only in-frame clones and omits some. This sample yields around 28,000 clones, of which approximately 82% are seen a single time; 20% to 25% belongs to the top ten. The specimen comprised peripheral blood mononuclear cells (PBMCs), sampled before the second cycle of nivolumab. Receptors were obtained from a human donor with classical Hodgkin lymphoma.

The rearrangement uses TRBV7-8 and TRBJ2-5; D unresolved. Trimming took 7 bases from V and 5 from J, leaving 14 bases between them. Germline CDR1 is SGHVS and CDR2 is FQNEAQ. CDR3 length: 13 residues. In nucleotides, the CDR3 is TGTGCCAGCAACGAACCAACACGGGAGACCCAGTACTTC. As protein: CASNEPTRETQYF.

This clone was detected a few times. The rearrangement links TRBV29-1 to TRBJ1-2; no clear D gene. Trimming left V 7 bases short and J 2 bases short, with 8 bases between. CDR1 SQVTM and CDR2 ANQGSEA come from the germline V gene. The CDR3 consists of 11 residues. The CDR3 is CSAEDNYGYTF. CDR3 coding DNA: TGCAGCGCTGAGGACAACTATGGCTACACCTTC.

In this sample, this clone turned up a few times. The V and J genes are TRBV2 and TRBJ2-2; no firm D call. The CDR3 is 11 residues long. Trimming took off 6 bases at V and 6 bases at J, with 5 bases between the two ends. Germline assignment: CDR1 SNHLY and CDR2 FYNNEI. The CDR3 nucleotides are TGTGCCAGCAGGCGTGCCGGGGAGCTGTTTTTT. Protein product: CASRRAGELFF.

Points on this clone: Compared with germline, one end of the junction differs, possibly owing to a read error. The chain links TRBV7-7 to TRBJ2-1; 7 bases are shared with TRBD1. Germline V gene sequence: CDR1 SSHAT, CDR2 FNYEAQ (reference sequence). The CDR3 spans 14 residues. DNA for the CDR3: TGTGCTAGCAGCTTACAGGGGCAGTTTAATGAGCAGTTCTTC. As protein: CASSLQGQFNEQFF.

This clone is termed medium-sized. The chain has TRBV4-3 and TRBJ2-6; D is uncertain. The CDR3 extends over 17 amino acids. Germline V gives CDR1 LGHNA, CDR2 YSLEER. V gave up 0 bases and J gave up 2 bases, with 11 bases separating them. CDR3 DNA sequence: TGCGCCAGCAGCCAAGATATCGTTGGGGCTGGGGCCAACGTCCTGACTTTC. Amino acids: CASSQDIVGAGANVLTF.

The sample holds a few counts of this clone. V gene TRBV6-1 combines with J gene TRBJ1-2; 7 bases fit TRBD1. Germline V gene sequence: CDR1 MNHNS, CDR2 SASEGT. V shed 1 base and J 4 bases; nucleotides not matched to a gene: 6. The CDR3 length is 15 residues. CDR3 nucleotide sequence: TGTGCCAGCAGTGAAGATACGGGACAGACCTATGGCTACACCTTC. As protein: CASSEDTGQTYGYTF.

The chain is built from TRBV9 and TRBJ1-2; 12 bases align to TRBD1. CDR1 is SGDLS and CDR2 is YYNGEE in the germline V gene. With 0 bases clipped from V and 6 bases from J, the junction kept 6 bases outside the gene matches. This CDR3 has 16 residues. In nucleotides, the CDR3 is TGTGCCAGCAGCGTAGATCGGGACAGGGGGCGTGATGGCTACACCTTC. It translates to CASSVDRDRGRDGYTF.

CDR3: CASSVPGLSYEQYF. In DNA, the CDR3 is TGTGCCAGCAGCGTACCGGGGTTGTCCTACGAGCAGTACTTC. This sequence joins TRBV7-2 and TRBJ2-7, with D possibly matching TRBD2 (5 bases). The ends were cut back, 5 bases at V and 1 base at J, with 12 bases in the middle. CDR1 and CDR2 from the germline V gene are SGHTA and FQGNSA. CDR3 length equals 14 residues. Full variable domain (missing parts from reference TRBV7-2 and TRBJ2-7): GAGVSQSPSNKVTEKGKDVELRCDPISGHTALYWYRQSLGQGLEFLIYFQGNSAPDKSGLPSDRFSAERTGGSVSTLTIQRTQQEDSAVYLCASSVPGLSYEQYFGPGTRLTVT.

The chain joins TRBV2 to TRBJ1-5; the D is unclear. Germline V CDR1 and CDR2: SNHLY, FYNNEI. The ends were cut back, 2 bases at V and 2 bases at J, with 4 bases in the middle. The CDR3 loop spans 13 amino acids. The CDR3 spells CASSEFRNQPQHF. The CDR3 nucleotides read TGTGCCAGCAGTGAATTCCGCAATCAGCCCCAGCATTTT. Full variable domain (remainder filled in from reference TRBV2 and TRBJ1-5): EPEVTQTPSHQVTQMGQEVILRCVPISNHLYFYWYRQILGQKVEFLVSFYNNEISEKSEIFDDQFSVERPDGSNFTLKIRSTKLEDSAMYFCASSEFRNQPQHFGDGTRLSIL.

This chain links TRBV10-3 with TRBJ2-5; 8 nucleotides match TRBD2. CDR1 and CDR2 from the germline V gene are ENHRY and SYGVKD. The CDR3 length is 17 residues. J gave up 6 bases and V 2 bases, and 14 bases lay outside the gene matches. The CDR3 is CAISESLGRAGRKTQYF. The CDR3 region has the DNA TGTGCCATCAGTGAGAGCCTCGGGAGGGCCGGACGAAAGACCCAGTACTTC.

The gene calls are TRBV20-1 and TRBJ2-7, with D perhaps matching TRBD1 (6 bases). V was shortened by 5 bases and J by 7 bases, with 12 bases between the two germline ends. CDR1 DFQATT and CDR2 SNEGSKA come from the germline V gene (reference sequence). The CDR3 has 11 amino acids. CDR3 nucleotides: TGCAGTGCTTATTTGAGGGGGGAGCAGTACTTC. This codes for CSAYLRGEQYF.

J is TRBJ2-5 and V is TRBV28; D may match TRBD1 or TRBD2 (5 bases each). Trimming cost V 7 bases and J 2 bases, with 23 bases left between them. CDR3 size: 17 residues. Germline loops: CDR1 MDHEN, CDR2 SYDVKM. In DNA, the CDR3 is TGTGCCAGCACCTATCACCAGGGAGACGGGCCTCAAGAGACCCAGTACTTC. This gives the protein CASTYHQGDGPQETQYF. Based on the CDR3 plus reference TRBV28 and TRBJ2-5, the full variable domain is DVKVTQSSRYLVKRTGEKVFLECVQDMDHENMFWYRQDPGLGLRLIYFSYDVKMKEKGDIPEGYSVSREKKERFSLILESASTNQTSMYLCASTYHQGDGPQETQYFGPGTRLLVL.

This clone was found once. The V gene is TRBV7-8, the J gene TRBJ2-7; D is ambiguous. Germline V CDR1 and CDR2: SGHVS, FQNEAQ. The CDR3 length is 16 residues. V dropped 5 bases and J dropped 0 bases, with 17 bases sitting between them. The CDR3 sequence is CASSRRVVTASYEQYF. CDR3 nucleotides: TGTGCCAGCAGCCGAAGGGTTGTAACAGCCTCCTACGAGCAGTACTTC.

V usage is TRBV19 and J usage is TRBJ1-1; 7 bases match TRBD1. J gave up 5 bases and V 4 bases, and 10 bases lay outside the gene matches. CDR3 length equals 15 residues. Germline CDR1 reads LNHDA; CDR2 reads SQIVND (reference sequence). The CDR3 DNA follows: TGTGCCAGTAGTACACGACAGGGTTTTGGAACTGAAGCTTTCTTT. Translating it yields CASSTRQGFGTEAFF.

The chain combines TRBV28 with TRBJ1-1; D gene unclear. Germline CDR1 is MDHEN and CDR2 is SYDVKM. The V end lost 7 bases, the J end lost 2 bases, and 14 bases lay between the germline ends. The CDR3 consists of 14 residues. CDR3 DNA sequence: TGTGCCAGCACCCGAATGGCAGCCAACACTGAAGCTTTCTTT. Translation: CASTRMAANTEAFF.

This chain uses TRBV6-5 with TRBJ2-7; no definite D call. CDR1 and CDR2 (germline): MNHEY, SVGAGI. Trimming left V 8 bases short and J 0 bases short, with 14 bases between. The CDR3 runs 14 residues. CDR3 coding DNA: TGTGCCAGCGCCTCGGATTCCAGCTCCTACGAGCAGTACTTC. Encoded protein: CASASDSSSYEQYF.

In its sample, this clone ranks as medium-sized. The chain uses TRBV6-1 and TRBJ2-7; 7 bases agree with TRBD2. The CDR3 loop spans 15 amino acids. With V trimmed by 0 bases and J by 7 bases, 9 bases remained unmatched. Germline CDR1 and CDR2: MNHNS and SASEGT. CDR3 region: CASSEASGTALEQYF. CDR3 in DNA: TGTGCCAGCAGTGAAGCGAGCGGGACTGCCTTGGAGCAGTACTTC.

This clone was counted only a few times. V is TRBV6-1 and J is TRBJ2-2; 13 nucleotides agree with TRBD2. The J segment lost 4 bases and the V segment lost 7 bases, leaving 3 bases of the junction unmatched. CDR1 is MNHNS, CDR2 SASEGT, per germline. CDR3 length: 15 amino acids. CDR3 nucleotide sequence: TGTGCCAGCAAAACTAGCGGGGGGGCCACCGGGGAGCTGTTTTTT. This codes for CASKTSGGATGELFF.

The CDR3 protein is CSVSDGRDTQYF. CDR3 sequence (DNA): TGCAGCGTTTCTGACGGGAGAGATACGCAGTATTTT. The J gene is TRBJ2-3, the V gene TRBV29-1; TRBD2 is a possible D gene (6 bases). The CDR3 runs to 12 residues. Looked up from germline, CDR1 is SQVTM and CDR2 is ANQGSEA. The V gene lost 5 bases and the J gene lost 5 bases, with 11 bases spanning the gap.

The chain employs TRBV6-1 and TRBJ2-7, with D maybe TRBD2 (5 bases). Germline values: CDR1 MNHNS, CDR2 SASEGT. The CDR3 has 13 amino acids. Trimming removed 6 bases from V and 7 bases from J, with 16 bases in between. The chain's CDR3 is CASSGLGLGEQYV. Here the CDR3 DNA reads TGTGCCAGCAGCGGACTGGGTCTAGGGGAGCAGTACGTC.

The chain employs TRBV9 and TRBJ1-5; D may be TRBD1 (5 bases). CDR1 is SGDLS, CDR2 YYNGEE, per germline. This CDR3 is 14 amino acids long. V lost 0 bases and J lost 7, with 11 bases in between. CDR3 bases: TGTGCCAGCAGCGTAGGTGGGGGTGGCCAGCCCCAGCATTTT. Amino acids: CASSVGGGGQPQHF.

This clone was recorded once. Compared with germline, one end of the junction differs, possibly owing to a read error. The chain carries TRBV7-7 and TRBJ2-5; 7 bases fit TRBD1. Germline CDR1 SSHAT, CDR2 FNYEAQ (reference sequence). The CDR3 is 12 amino acids. The CDR3 DNA follows: TGTGCTAGCAGCGACACAGGGGTGACCCAGTACTTC. Translating gives CASSDTGVTQYF.

This chain uses TRBV4-2 with TRBJ1-3; D is ambiguous. V was trimmed by 2 bases and J by 0 bases, leaving 8 bases between them. Germline loops: CDR1 LGHNA, CDR2 YNFKEQ. The CDR3 length is 15 residues. Here the CDR3 DNA reads TGTGCCAGCAGCCAAATTGTGGGCTCTGGAAACACCATATATTTT. Protein: CASSQIVGSGNTIYF.

This clone is a singleton in its sample. The chain carries TRBV6-4 and TRBJ2-1; D might be TRBD1 (8 bases). The CDR3 has 15 amino acids. V was cut by 6 bases and J by 7 bases, with 19 bases left in between. Per germline, CDR1 MRHNA and CDR2 SNTAGT. DNA of the CDR3: TGTGCCAGCAGGCGGGAGACAGGGGCGGGGAATGAGCAGTTCTTC. Translation: CASRRETGAGNEQFF.

This chain uses TRBV29-1 with TRBJ1-5, with D maybe TRBD1 (5 bases). The CDR3 runs 13 residues. CDR1 and CDR2 (germline): SQVTM, ANQGSEA. Trimming stripped 6 bases from V and 4 bases from J, with 13 bases between. The CDR3 here is CSVGEGVNQPQHF. The CDR3 DNA reads as TGCAGCGTGGGGGAAGGAGTGAATCAGCCCCAGCATTTT.

This clone showed up just a few times. J is TRBJ1-2 and V is TRBV10-1; D possibly corresponds to TRBD1 (5 bases). The CDR3 runs 13 residues. V was trimmed by 0 bases and J by 4 bases, leaving 6 bases between them. Germline values: CDR1 WNHNN, CDR2 SYGVQD (reference sequence). CDR3 residues: CASSESGTYGYTF. The CDR3 nucleotides read TGCGCCAGCAGTGAGTCCGGGACCTATGGCTACACCTTC.

The chain uses TRBV5-1 and TRBJ1-6; possible D gene TRBD1, 6 bases. V was trimmed by 3 bases and J by 7 bases, leaving 17 bases between them. Germline lookup yields CDR1 SGHRS and CDR2 YFSETQ. The CDR3 sequence is 16 residues long. The CDR3 sequence is CASSWDGPGENSPLHF. DNA for the CDR3: TGCGCCAGCAGCTGGGATGGGCCAGGGGAAAATTCACCCCTCCACTTT.

This chain connects TRBV6-6 to TRBJ1-4; D perhaps matches TRBD1 (6 bases). The CDR3 contains 15 residues. Trimming removed 2 bases from V and 0 bases from J, with 7 bases in between. Germline V lookup: CDR1 MNHNY, CDR2 SVGAGI (reference sequence). CDR3 sequence reads: CASSYRQATNEKLFF. CDR3 nucleotide sequence: TGTGCCAGCAGTTACCGACAGGCAACTAATGAAAAACTGTTTTTT.

The rearrangement links TRBV9 to TRBJ1-1, with D possibly being TRBD1 (5 bases). V dropped 0 bases and J dropped 7 bases, with 13 bases sitting between them. The CDR3 totals 14 residues. The germline V gene encodes CDR1 SGDLS and CDR2 YYNGEE. The CDR3 loop is CASSVGGGTGEAFF. Here the CDR3 DNA reads TGTGCCAGCAGCGTAGGTGGTGGGACGGGTGAAGCTTTCTTT.

The gene calls are TRBV6-5 and TRBJ2-5, with no clear D. CDR1 and CDR2 from the germline V gene are MNHEY and SVGAGI. This CDR3 has 14 residues. V was pared by 0 bases and J by 1 base, with 6 bases between. CDR3 in DNA: TGTGCCAGCAGTTACTCGGTCTTCCAAGAGACCCAGTACTTC. Its translation: CASSYSVFQETQYF.